This TCR beta chain was found in a study of OX40 agonist ivuxolimab in advanced cancers. Method: immunoSEQ multiplex PCR; TCRdb's copy keeps in-frame clones and lacks some. The table has about 44,000 clones, roughly nine tenths seen once. The CDR3 is 15 amino acids. V shed 3 bases and J 2 bases; nucleotides not matched to a gene: 7. The germline CDR1 and CDR2 sequences are SGDLS and YYNGEE. This clone occurred once. The origin of this receptor is an adult with an advanced solid tumor such as melanoma, head and neck, liver or kidney cancer. The chain uses TRBV9 and TRBJ2-5; 7 bases agree with TRBD1. This sample comprised CD4+ or CD8+ T cells sorted from blood, obtained in a trial of the OX40 agonist ivuxolimab. CDR3 amino acids: CASSAGPGQQETQYF. The CDR3 bases are TGTGCCAGCAGCGCTGGGCCGGGACAGCAAGAGACCCAGTACTTC.